Sequencing of this TCR beta chain was carried out in a study of blood T cell repertoires in COVID-19. The CDR3 spans 14 residues. Unmatched junction bases numbered 5, after V lost 6 bases and J lost 5 bases. The germline V gene encodes CDR1 SEHNR and CDR2 FQNEAQ (reference sequence). Here immunoSEQ multiplex PCR was the method, and the copy in TCRdb shows in-frame clones only, minus some. The sample records 130,000 to 150,000 clones, over 70% being singletons. This receptor was obtained from a man in his fifties with active or convalescent COVID-19. Sequenced: peripheral blood. This chain connects TRBV7-9 to TRBJ1-4; 8 bases are shared with TRBD1. Here the CDR3 DNA reads TGTGCCAGCAGTCGGACAGGGAGGAATGAAAAACTGTTTTTT. Translated, it gives CASSRTGRNEKLFF.